The following is a T cell receptor (beta chain) sequence with its context. Original processing notes: Amplification of reference gene primers provided the estimated nucleated cell counts. Libraries were prepared by immunoSEQ multiplex PCR; TCRdb keeps only in-frame clonotypes and omits some of them. D and trimming come from the DNA, and the V and J calls and clone size come from that table. The table shows approximately 69,000 clones, with roughly 76% occurring only once. V dropped 3 bases and J dropped 6 bases, with 12 bases sitting between them. CDR1 and CDR2 from the germline V gene are LNHNV and YYDKDF (reference sequence). The CDR3 has 14 residues. The sample is drawn from a study of blood T cell repertoires in COVID-19. Overall study: Acute and convalescent COVID-19 specimens originated in the United States, Italy and Spain. Sources were T cells, B-cell-depleted T cells, or PBMCs; the material itself was cDNA or gDNA.

The TCR was taken from a woman in her sixties or seventies with acute or convalescent COVID-19. The sample was peripheral blood. The chain couples TRBV15 to TRBJ1-5; D gene unclear. The CDR3 DNA reads as TGTGCCACCAGCAGTAGGGAGATGAGTCAGCCCCAGCATTTT. Its protein product is CATSSREMSQPQHF.